The next 2 T cell receptor beta chains were all read from a single sample in a study of beta chain features in type 1 diabetes. As every portion of the isolated RNA was reverse transcribed, the sequencing read expressed TCRB transcripts. The data were produced by immunoSEQ multiplex PCR, yet TCRdb's version contains in-frame clones alone and is incomplete. Among under 400,000 clones listed, 14% were seen once. The sample was central memory CD4+ T cells from blood. These receptors were collected from a man aged 25-40 years in good health.

The V call is TRBV5-1, the J call TRBJ2-1; 15 bases align to TRBD2. Germline CDR1 reads SGHRS; CDR2 reads YFSETQ. The CDR3 is 16 residues long. The junction had 9 bases not matched to a gene; V was cut back by 7 bases and J by 7 bases. DNA of the CDR3: TGCGCCAGCCCCTCTGGACTAGCGGGAGGGCTGAATGAGCAGTTCTTC. Amino acid sequence: CASPSGLAGGLNEQFF.

This clone was observed a few times. The chain combines TRBV18 with TRBJ2-1; D may match TRBD1 or TRBD2 (5 bases each). Per germline, CDR1 KGHSH and CDR2 LQKENI. V lost 4 bases and J lost 0, with 10 bases in between. The CDR3 runs to 15 residues. This CDR3 reads CASSHPGTSYNEQFF. As DNA, the CDR3 is TGTGCCAGCTCACATCCAGGGACCTCCTACAATGAGCAGTTCTTC. Complete variable domain (other parts from reference TRBV18 and TRBJ2-1): NAGVMQNPRHLVRRRGQEARLRCSPMKGHSHVYWYRQLPEEGLKFMVYLQKENIIDESGMPKERFSAEFPKEGPSILRIQQVVRGDSAAYFCASSHPGTSYNEQFFGPGTRLTVL.